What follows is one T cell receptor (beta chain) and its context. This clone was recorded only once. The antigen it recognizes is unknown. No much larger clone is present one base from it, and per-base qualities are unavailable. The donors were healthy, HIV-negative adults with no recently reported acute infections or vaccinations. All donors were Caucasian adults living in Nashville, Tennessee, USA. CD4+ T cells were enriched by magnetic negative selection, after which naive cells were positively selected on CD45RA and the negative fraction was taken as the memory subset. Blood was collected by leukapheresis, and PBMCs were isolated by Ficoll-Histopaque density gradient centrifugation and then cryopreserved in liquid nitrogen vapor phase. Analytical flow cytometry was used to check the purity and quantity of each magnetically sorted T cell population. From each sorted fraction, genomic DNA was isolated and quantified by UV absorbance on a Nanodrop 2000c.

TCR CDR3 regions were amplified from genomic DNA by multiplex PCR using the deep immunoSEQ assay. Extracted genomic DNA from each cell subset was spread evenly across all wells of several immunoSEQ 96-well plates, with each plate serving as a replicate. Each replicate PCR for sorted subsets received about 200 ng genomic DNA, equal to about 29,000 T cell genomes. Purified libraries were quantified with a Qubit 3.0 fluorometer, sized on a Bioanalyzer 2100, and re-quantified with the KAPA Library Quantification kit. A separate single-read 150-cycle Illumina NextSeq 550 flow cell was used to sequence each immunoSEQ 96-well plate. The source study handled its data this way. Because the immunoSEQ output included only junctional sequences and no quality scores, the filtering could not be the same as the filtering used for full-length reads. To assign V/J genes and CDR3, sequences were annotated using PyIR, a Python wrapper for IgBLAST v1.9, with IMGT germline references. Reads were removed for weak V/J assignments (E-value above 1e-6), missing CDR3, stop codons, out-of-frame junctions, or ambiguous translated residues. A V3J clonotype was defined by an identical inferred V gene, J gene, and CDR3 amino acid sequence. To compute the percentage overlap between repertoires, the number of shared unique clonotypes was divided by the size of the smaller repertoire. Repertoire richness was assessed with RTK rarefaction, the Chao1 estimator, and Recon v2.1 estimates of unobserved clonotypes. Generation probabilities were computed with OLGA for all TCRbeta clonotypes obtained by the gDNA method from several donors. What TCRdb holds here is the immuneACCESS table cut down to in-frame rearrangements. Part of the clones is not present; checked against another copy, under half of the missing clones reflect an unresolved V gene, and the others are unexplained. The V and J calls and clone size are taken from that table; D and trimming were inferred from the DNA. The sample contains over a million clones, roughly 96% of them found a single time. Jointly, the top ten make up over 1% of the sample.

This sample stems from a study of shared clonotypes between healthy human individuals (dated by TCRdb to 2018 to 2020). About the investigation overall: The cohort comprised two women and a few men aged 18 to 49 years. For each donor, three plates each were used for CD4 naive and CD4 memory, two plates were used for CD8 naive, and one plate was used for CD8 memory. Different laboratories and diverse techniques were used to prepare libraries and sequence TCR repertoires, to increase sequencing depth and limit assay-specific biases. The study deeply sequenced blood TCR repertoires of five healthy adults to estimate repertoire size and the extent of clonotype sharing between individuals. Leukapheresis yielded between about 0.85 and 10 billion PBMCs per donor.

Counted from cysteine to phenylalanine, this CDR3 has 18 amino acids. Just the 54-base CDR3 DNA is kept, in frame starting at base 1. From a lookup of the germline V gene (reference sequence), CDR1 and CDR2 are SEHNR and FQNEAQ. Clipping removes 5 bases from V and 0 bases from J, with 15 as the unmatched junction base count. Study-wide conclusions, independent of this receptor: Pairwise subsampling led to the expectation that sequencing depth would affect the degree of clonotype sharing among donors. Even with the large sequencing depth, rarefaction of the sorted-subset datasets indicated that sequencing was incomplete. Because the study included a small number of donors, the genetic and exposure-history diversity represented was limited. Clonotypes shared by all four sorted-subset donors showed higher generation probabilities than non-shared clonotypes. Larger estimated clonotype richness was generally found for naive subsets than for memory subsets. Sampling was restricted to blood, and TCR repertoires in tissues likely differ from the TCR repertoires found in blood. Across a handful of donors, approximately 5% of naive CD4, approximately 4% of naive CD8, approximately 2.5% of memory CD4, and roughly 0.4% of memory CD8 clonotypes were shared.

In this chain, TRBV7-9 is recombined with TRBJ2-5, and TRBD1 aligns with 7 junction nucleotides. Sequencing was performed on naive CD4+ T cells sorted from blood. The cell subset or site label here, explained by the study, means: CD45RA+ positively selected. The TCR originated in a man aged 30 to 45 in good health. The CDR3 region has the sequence CASSVRKPRGPDQETQYF. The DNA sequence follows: TGTGCCAGCAGCGTTCGTAAGCCGAGGGGGCCGGACCAAGAGACCCAGTACTTC.